This T cell receptor beta chain came from a study of regulatory T cells in long-lasting Graves disease. Time point noted: persistent/refractory GD, antithyroid drugs over 5 years with positive TRAb. There was RNA extracted from PBMCs, and the TCR library was made from it. Sequencing libraries for TCR beta were prepared with iRepertoire HTBI primers and Arm-PCR of CDR3 regions. TCRdb independently ran MiXCR on the multiplex PCR reads; one entry per CDR3 protein. The sample has around 460,000 distinct CDR3 sequences; approximately 23% are singletons. Germline-derived CDR1 and CDR2 are MDHEN and SYDVKM. This CDR3 region has 14 residues. V was clipped by 6 bases and J by 0 bases, with 9 bases between them. Only a few counts were recorded for this clonotype.

V gene TRBV28 combines with J gene TRBJ1-3; the D gene is possibly TRBD1 (5 bases). Sequencing used peripheral blood mononuclear cells (PBMCs), obtained when the disease was refractory, from a patient treated with antithyroid drugs. The TCR comes from a female donor with Graves disease. As DNA, the CDR3 is TGTGCCAGCAGGCCCAGGGACTCTGGAAACACCATATATTTT. This gives the protein CASRPRDSGNTIYF.